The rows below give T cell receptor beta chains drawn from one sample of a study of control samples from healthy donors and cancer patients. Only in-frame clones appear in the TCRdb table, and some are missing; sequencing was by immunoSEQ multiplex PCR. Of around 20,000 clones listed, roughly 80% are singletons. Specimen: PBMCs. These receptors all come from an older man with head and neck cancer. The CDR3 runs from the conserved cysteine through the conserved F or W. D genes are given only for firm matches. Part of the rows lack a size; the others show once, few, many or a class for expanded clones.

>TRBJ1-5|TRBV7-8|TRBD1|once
CASSYSGRGYSNQPQHF
TGTGCCAGCAGCTACTCCGGCAGGGGGTATAGCAATCAGCCCCAGCATTTT
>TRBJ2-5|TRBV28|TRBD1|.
CASSPTGLQETQYF
TGTGCCAGCAGTCCGACAGGGCTCCAGGAGACCCAGTACTTC
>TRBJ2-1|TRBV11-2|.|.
CASSLVGEVSYNEQFF
TGTGCCAGCAGCTTAGTGGGGGAGGTTTCCTACAATGAGCAGTTCTTC
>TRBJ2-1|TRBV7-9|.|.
CASTLGRQDNEQFF
TGTGCCAGCACTCTGGGGAGACAGGACAATGAGCAGTTCTTC
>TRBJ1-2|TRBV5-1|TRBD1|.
CASSAGQGTRYGYTF
TGCGCCAGCAGCGCCGGACAGGGGACTAGATATGGCTACACCTTC
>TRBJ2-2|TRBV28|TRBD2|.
CASSLAGDTGELFF
TGTGCCAGCAGTTTAGCGGGGGATACCGGGGAGCTGTTTTTT
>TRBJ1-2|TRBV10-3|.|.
CAISESDQGGYTF
TGTGCCATCAGTGAGTCGGATCAAGGCGGCTACACCTTC
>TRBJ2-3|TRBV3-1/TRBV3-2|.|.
CASSHQMLRSRADTQYF
TGTGCCAGCAGCCACCAAATGTTGAGGAGTCGGGCAGATACGCAGTATTTT
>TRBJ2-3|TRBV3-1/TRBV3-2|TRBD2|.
CASSPRGGSTDTQYF
TGTGCCAGCAGCCCACGGGGGGGCAGCACAGATACGCAGTATTTT
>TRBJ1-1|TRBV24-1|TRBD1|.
CATSDRTGGITEAFF
TGTGCCACCAGTGATCGGACAGGGGGCATCACTGAAGCTTTCTTT
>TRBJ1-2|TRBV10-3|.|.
CAISESMSGGAPGYTF
TGTGCCATCAGTGAGTCGATGTCTGGGGGGGCGCCTGGCTACACCTTC
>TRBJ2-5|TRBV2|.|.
CASSEHQETQYF
TGTGCCAGCAGTGAACACCAAGAGACCCAGTACTTC
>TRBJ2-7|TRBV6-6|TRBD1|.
CASSYANEQGPEQYF
TGTGCCAGCAGTTACGCTAACGAACAGGGGCCCGAGCAGTACTTC
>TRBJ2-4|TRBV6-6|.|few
CASSPDGDWLAKNIQYF
TGTGCCAGCAGTCCGGACGGGGACTGGTTAGCCAAAAACATTCAGTACTTC
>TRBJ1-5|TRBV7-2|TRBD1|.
CASSPRQGAQPQHF
TGTGCCAGCAGCCCCCGACAGGGCGCTCAGCCCCAGCATTTT
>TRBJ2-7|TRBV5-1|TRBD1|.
CASSLTGQGEYEQYF
TGCGCCAGCAGCTTGACGGGACAGGGCGAATACGAGCAGTACTTC
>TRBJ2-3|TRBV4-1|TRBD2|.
CASSQDSGGDTDTQYF
TGCGCCAGCAGCCAAGATAGCGGGGGGGACACAGATACGCAGTATTTT
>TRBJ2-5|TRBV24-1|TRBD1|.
CATSDTGTGAETQYF
TGTGCCACCAGTGATACCGGGACAGGGGCAGAGACCCAGTACTTC
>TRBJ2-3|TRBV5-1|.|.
CASSPNGWTSLDTQYF
TGCGCCAGCAGCCCAAACGGTTGGACATCCTTAGATACGCAGTATTTT
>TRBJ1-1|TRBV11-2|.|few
CASSPKGSTEAFF
TGTGCCAGCAGCCCAAAGGGCAGCACTGAAGCTTTCTTT
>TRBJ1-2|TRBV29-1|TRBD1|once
CSVGGQGSFYGYTF
TGCAGCGTTGGAGGACAGGGTTCCTTCTATGGCTACACCTTC
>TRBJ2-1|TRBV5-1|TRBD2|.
CASSIQTSGVGNEQFF
TGCGCCAGCAGCATCCAAACTAGCGGGGTAGGGAATGAGCAGTTCTTC
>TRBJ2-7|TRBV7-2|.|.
CASSSSSYEQYF
TGTGCCAGCAGTTCCTCCTCCTACGAGCAGTACTTC
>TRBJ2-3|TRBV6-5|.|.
CASKAGLGVDTQYF
TGTGCCAGCAAGGCGGGGTTAGGGGTAGATACGCAGTATTTT
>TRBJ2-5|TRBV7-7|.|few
CASSLANRGGGETQYF
TGTGCCAGCAGCTTAGCGAACAGGGGAGGGGGAGAGACCCAGTACTTC
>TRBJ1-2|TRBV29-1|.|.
CSVSQGNYGYTF
TGCAGCGTCAGCCAGGGAAACTATGGCTACACCTTC
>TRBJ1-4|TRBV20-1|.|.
CSASSGPLEEKLFF
TGCAGTGCTAGTTCCGGGCCCCTCGAGGAAAAACTGTTTTTT
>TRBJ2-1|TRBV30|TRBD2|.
CAWSRVSGGAAQFF
TGTGCCTGGAGTCGGGTTAGCGGGGGGGCCGCGCAGTTCTTC
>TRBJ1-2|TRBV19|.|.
CASSSPQARGGYTF
TGTGCCAGTAGTTCCCCACAGGCAAGAGGCGGCTACACCTTC
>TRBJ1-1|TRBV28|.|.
CASSFPPGTTNTEAFF
TGTGCCAGCAGTTTTCCTCCCGGGACTACGAACACTGAAGCTTTCTTT
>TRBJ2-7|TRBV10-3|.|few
CAISELTGNEQYF
TGTGCCATCAGTGAGTTAACCGGGAACGAGCAGTACTTC
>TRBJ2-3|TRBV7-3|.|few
CASSTGTPTDTQYF
TGTGCCAGCAGCACCGGGACTCCCACAGATACGCAGTATTTT
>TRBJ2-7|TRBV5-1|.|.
CASSFGAYEQYF
TGCGCTAGCAGCTTCGGGGCCTACGAGCAGTACTTC
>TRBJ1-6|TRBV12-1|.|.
CASSSTDRILTNNSPLHF
TGTGCCAGCAGCTCTACCGATAGAATCCTTACAAATAATTCACCCCTCCACTTT
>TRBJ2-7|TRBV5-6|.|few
CASSHPEGVYEQYF
TGTGCCAGCAGCCATCCGGAAGGGGTCTACGAGCAGTACTTC
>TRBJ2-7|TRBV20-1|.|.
CSATEGEQYF
TGCAGTGCCACAGAGGGCGAGCAGTACTTC
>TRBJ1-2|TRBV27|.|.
CASSRYGRSNYGYTF
TGTGCCAGCAGCCGATACGGACGGAGCAACTATGGCTACACCTTC
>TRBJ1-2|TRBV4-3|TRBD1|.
CASSQDGAVVDRGNYGYTF
TGCGCCAGCAGTCAAGATGGGGCGGTAGTGGACAGGGGGAACTATGGCTACACCTTC
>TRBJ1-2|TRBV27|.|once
CASSSQVNYGYTF
TGTGCCAGCAGTTCGCAAGTTAACTATGGCTACACCTTC
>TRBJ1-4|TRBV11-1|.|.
CASSRASTNEKLFF
TGTGCCAGCAGTCGGGCCTCAACTAATGAAAAACTGTTTTTT
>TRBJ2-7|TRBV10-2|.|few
CASSEWDGPREQYF
TGCGCCAGCAGTGAGTGGGACGGTCCTAGGGAGCAGTACTTC
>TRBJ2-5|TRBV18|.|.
CASSPRDFGIETQYF
TGTGCCAGCTCACCCCGGGATTTCGGGATCGAGACCCAGTACTTC
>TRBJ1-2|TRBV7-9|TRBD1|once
CASSSGQYGYTF
TGTGCCAGCAGTTCGGGACAGTATGGCTACACCTTC
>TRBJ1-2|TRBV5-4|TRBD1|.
CASSFRQGDYGYTF
TGTGCCAGCAGCTTCCGACAGGGGGACTATGGCTACACCTTC
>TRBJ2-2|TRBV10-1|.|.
CASSESVGGLNTGELFF
TGCGCCAGCAGTGAGTCGGTCGGAGGACTGAACACCGGGGAGCTGTTTTTT
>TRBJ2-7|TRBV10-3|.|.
CAISVWRLGFYEQYF
TGTGCCATCAGTGTGTGGAGACTAGGCTTCTACGAGCAGTACTTC
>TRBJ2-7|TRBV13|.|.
CASSLSYEQYF
TGTGCCAGCAGCCTCTCCTACGAGCAGTACTTC
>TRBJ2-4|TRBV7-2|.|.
CASSLDTNIQYF
TGTGCCAGCAGCTTAGATACAAACATTCAGTACTTC
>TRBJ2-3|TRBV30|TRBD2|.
CAWSVLGVAGPVSTDTQYF
TGTGCCTGGAGTGTACTTGGGGTAGCGGGACCCGTTAGCACAGATACGCAGTATTTT
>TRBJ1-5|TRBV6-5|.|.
CASSLITAGPQHF
TGTGCCAGCAGTCTAATAACAGCCGGGCCCCAGCATTTT
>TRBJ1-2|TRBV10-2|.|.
CASSESENYGYTF
TGCGCCAGCAGTGAATCGGAGAACTATGGCTACACCTTC
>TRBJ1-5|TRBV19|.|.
CASSIEAALRYSNQPQHF
TGTGCCAGTAGTATAGAGGCAGCACTTCGCTATAGCAATCAGCCCCAGCATTTT
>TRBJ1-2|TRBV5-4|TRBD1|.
CASSPPGDRGLDGYTF
TGTGCCAGCAGCCCACCGGGGGACAGGGGGCTAGACGGCTACACCTTC
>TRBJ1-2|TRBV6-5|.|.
CASRQRGGLNYGYTF
TGTGCCAGCAGACAACGGGGGGGGCTTAACTATGGCTACACCTTC
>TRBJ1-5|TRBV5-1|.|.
CASSLWAGDRPQHF
TGCGCCAGCAGCTTGTGGGCAGGGGATCGGCCCCAGCATTTT
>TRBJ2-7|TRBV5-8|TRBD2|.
CASSLDAGESSYEQYF
TGTGCCAGCAGCTTGGACGCGGGGGAGAGCTCCTACGAGCAGTACTTC
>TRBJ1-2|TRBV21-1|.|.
CASSPPTGCGYTF
TGTGCCAGCAGCCCTCCGACAGGGTGCGGCTACACCTTC
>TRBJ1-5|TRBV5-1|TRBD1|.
CASSLGDRGQPQHF
TGCGCCAGCAGCTTGGGCGACAGGGGCCAGCCCCAGCATTTT
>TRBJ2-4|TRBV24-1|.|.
CATSDFGREAKNIQYF
TGTGCCACCAGTGATTTCGGCAGGGAGGCCAAAAACATTCAGTACTTC